Each of the 23 T cell receptor beta chains below was sequenced from the same sample in a study of low-dose radiotherapy and immunotherapy resistance in tumors. Priming of first-strand cDNA relied on TRAV- and TRBV-specific primers (covering alpha and beta chains). With a V-primer adapter and a constant-region primer, TCRs were amplified for approximately 20 PCR cycles. TCRdb re-derived calls from the reads in MiXCR, one entry per CDR3 protein. Altogether more than 9,500 distinct CDR3 sequences are present, about two fifths being singletons, with the ten largest covering approximately 5%. The receptors shown here come from a human donor with advanced metastatic prostate, ovarian, gallbladder or colorectal cancer (not recorded which). This table probably holds off-target reads from a library built for another chain.

This clonotype was picked up a small number of times. The genes are TRBV9 and TRBJ2-5; 10 bases align to TRBD2. The CDR3 sequence is 16 residues long. The trim removed 4 bases at V and 1 base at J, leaving 7 bases unmatched. Germline V lookup: CDR1 SGDLS, CDR2 YYNGEE. The CDR3 DNA follows: TGTGCCAGCAGCTTTGCTAGCGGGGGCCGCCAAGAGACCCAGTACTTC. It codes for CASSFASGGRQETQYF.

The chain couples TRBV28 to TRBJ2-1; a weak D match, TRBD2 (5 bases). The V end lost 6 bases, the J end lost 4 bases, and 13 bases lay between the germline ends. CDR1 and CDR2 from the germline V gene are MDHEN and SYDVKM. CDR3 size: 14 residues. CDR3 coding DNA: TGTGCCAGCAGCCTCGGAGGCCCATACAATGAGCAGTTCTTC. It is translated as CASSLGGPYNEQFF. Based on the CDR3 plus reference TRBV28 and TRBJ2-1, the full variable domain is DVKVTQSSRYLVKRTGEKVFLECVQDMDHENMFWYRQDPGLGLRLIYFSYDVKMKEKGDIPEGYSVSREKKERFSLILESASTNQTSMYLCASSLGGPYNEQFFGPGTRLTVL.

The chain combines TRBV27 with TRBJ2-1; TRBD2 matches 13 bases. The germline CDR1 and CDR2 sequences are MNHEY and SMNVEV (reference sequence). The CDR3 is 19 amino acids. With V trimmed by 7 bases and J by 0 bases, 12 bases remained unmatched. The CDR3 nucleotides read TGTGCCAGCAAACCCTTTGGACTAGCGGGAGAACCCTCCTACAATGAGCAGTTCTTC. It specifies CASKPFGLAGEPSYNEQFF.

This clonotype was seen a few times. The chain has TRBV25-1 and TRBJ2-1, with D possibly matching TRBD1 (5 bases). The CDR3 consists of 16 residues. Germline CDR1 is MGHDK and CDR2 is SYGVNS. V lost 2 bases and J lost 0, with 11 bases in between. CDR3 sequence reads: CASSERTPSSYNEQFF. The CDR3 bases are TGTGCCAGCAGTGAACGGACACCGAGCTCCTACAATGAGCAGTTCTTC.

The chain uses TRBV6-5 and TRBJ1-2; TRBD1 might be the D (5 bases). V dropped 5 bases and J dropped 4 bases, with 14 bases sitting between them. Germline CDR1 is MNHEY and CDR2 is SVGAGI. CDR3 size: 14 residues. CDR3 in amino acids: CASSESRAPYGYTF. CDR3 in DNA: TGTGCCAGCAGTGAATCCAGGGCCCCCTATGGCTACACCTTC.

This chain connects TRBV20-1 to TRBJ2-7; no reliable D call. Germline-derived CDR1 and CDR2 are DFQATT and SNEGSKA (reference sequence). The length of the CDR3 is 12 residues. Trimming pared 3 bases from V and 6 bases from J, leaving 12 bases between. This chain's CDR3 is CSASPEGLEQYF. CDR3 bases: TGCAGTGCTAGCCCCGAAGGGCTCGAGCAGTACTTC.

This clonotype came up a few times. The J gene is TRBJ1-1, the V gene TRBV4-2, with D hard to call. Germline values: CDR1 LGHNA, CDR2 YNFKEQ. The CDR3 runs 14 residues. Trimming took off 0 bases at V and 2 bases at J, with 7 bases between the two ends. The DNA of the CDR3 is TGTGCCAGCAGCCAAGATGAGAGAAACACTGAAGCTTTCTTT. Translation: CASSQDERNTEAFF.

Only a few counts were recorded for this clonotype. DNA of the CDR3: TGTGCCAGCAGTCCCATCTCCGAGTTTGAAAATACGCAGTATTTT. Amino acid sequence: CASSPISEFENTQYF. The chain is built from TRBV28 and TRBJ2-3; unclear D gene. CDR1 is MDHEN, CDR2 SYDVKM, per germline. The CDR3 is made up of 15 amino acids. The V end lost 5 bases, the J end lost 7 bases, and 19 bases lay between the germline ends.

This clonotype was counted a few times. The rearrangement links TRBV2 to TRBJ2-7; possible D gene TRBD1, 7 bases. This CDR3 spans 12 amino acids. V lost 10 bases to trimming and J lost 1 base, with 11 bases between them. Germline V lookup: CDR1 SNHLY, CDR2 FYNNEI. CDR3 loop: CAIQGGSYEQYF. The CDR3 DNA follows: TGTGCCATCCAGGGGGGATCCTACGAGCAGTACTTC.

The gene calls are TRBV7-8 and TRBJ2-4; the D gene is possibly TRBD1 (5 bases). Trimming pared 6 bases from V and 8 bases from J, leaving 14 bases between. The CDR3 totals 13 residues. CDR1 is SGHVS and CDR2 is FQNEAQ in the germline V gene. The CDR3 coding sequence is TGTGCCAGCAGTGGAGCAGGGTGGTACATTCAGTACTTC. Residues: CASSGAGWYIQYF.

In nucleotides, the CDR3 is TGTGCCAGCAGCTTTGGGCGGACCTACGAGCAGTACTTC. This translates into CASSFGRTYEQYF. The chain is built from TRBV5-4 and TRBJ2-7; no definite D call. V lost 2 bases, J lost 2 bases, and 8 bases lay in between. The CDR3 spans 13 residues. Per germline, CDR1 SGHNT and CDR2 YYREEE (reference sequence).

This clonotype has only a few counts. The chain employs TRBV5-1 and TRBJ2-1; a weak D match, TRBD2 (6 bases). CDR1 SGHRS and CDR2 YFSETQ come from the germline V gene. V lost 7 bases and J 6 bases, leaving 11 bases between the germline ends. This CDR3 is built from 12 residues. The CDR3 sequence: CASRRLGNEQFF. CDR3 sequence (DNA): TGCGCCAGCCGGAGACTAGGCAATGAGCAGTTCTTC.

The chain uses TRBV29-1 and TRBJ2-7; D remains unclear. This CDR3 is built from 12 residues. The V and J ends lost 8 bases and 0 bases respectively, with 11 bases between them. CDR1 is SQVTM, CDR2 ANQGSEA, per germline. Written as DNA, the CDR3 is TGCAGCACTACGACTGCCTCCTACGAGCAGTACTTC. Its protein product is CSTTTASYEQYF.

The genes are TRBV28 and TRBJ2-7, with 11 bases that match TRBD2. The CDR3 spans 15 residues. Per germline, CDR1 MDHEN and CDR2 SYDVKM. The V segment lost 7 bases and the J segment 3 bases; nucleotides outside the gene matches: 8. The CDR3 coding sequence is TGTGCCAGCACCATGGGACTAGCGGCCCGCTACGAGCAGTACTTC. Translation gives CASTMGLAARYEQYF.

The rearrangement links TRBV7-3 to TRBJ2-2; tentatively, D is TRBD2 (5 bases). The CDR3 has 13 amino acids. V gave up 5 bases and J gave up 4 bases, with 8 bases separating them. Per the germline V gene, CDR1 is SGHTA and CDR2 is FQGTGA. In nucleotides, the CDR3 is TGTGCCAGCAGCCCTGAGGGCACCGGGGAGCTGTTTTTT. Its protein product is CASSPEGTGELFF.

The chain employs TRBV20-1 and TRBJ2-3; the D is unclear. V was cut by 1 base and J by 1 base, with 6 bases left in between. The CDR3 totals 13 residues. Germline V lookup: CDR1 DFQATT, CDR2 SNEGSKA (reference sequence). The CDR3 DNA is TGCAGTGCTAGAGTACTGGGCACAGATACGCAGTATTTT. Residues: CSARVLGTDTQYF.

The chain joins TRBV18 to TRBJ2-5, with a possible D match to TRBD1 (5 bases). The germline gives CDR1 KGHSH, CDR2 LQKENI. The CDR3 is 13 residues long. V was cut by 6 bases and J by 3 bases, with 11 bases left in between. The CDR3 DNA reads TGTGCCAGCTCCATGACAGTCAAAGAGACCCAGTACTTC. It translates to CASSMTVKETQYF.

This clonotype is labeled medium-sized. The chain is built from TRBV29-1 and TRBJ1-1; 11 nucleotides match TRBD1. The CDR3 extends over 17 amino acids. In germline, CDR1 is SQVTM, CDR2 ANQGSEA. The J segment lost 1 base and the V segment lost 1 base, leaving 8 bases of the junction unmatched. CDR3 residues: CSVEAEGQGARNTEAFF. CDR3 in DNA: TGCAGCGTTGAAGCCGAAGGACAGGGGGCTCGGAACACTGAAGCTTTCTTT.

On this clonotype itself: A much larger clonotype is one base distant, so this may be a read error. J is TRBJ1-2 and V is TRBV2; the match to TRBD1 covers 7 bases. The CDR3 loop spans 14 amino acids. With 6 bases clipped from V and 8 bases from J, the junction kept 12 bases outside the gene matches. Germline CDR1 reads SNHLY; CDR2 reads FYNNEI. Here the CDR3 reads CASRSIGQAWGYTF. The CDR3 DNA is TGTGCCAGCAGAAGCATCGGACAGGCTTGGGGCTACACCTTC.

This clonotype turned up a few times. V is TRBV12-3 or TRBV12-4 and J is TRBJ2-3; a weak D match, TRBD2 (6 bases). Trimming removed 6 bases at V and 6 bases at J, with 10 bases between. CDR3 length: 12 residues. The CDR3 nucleotides read TGTGCCAGCAGGCGGGGAGTCGATACGCAGTATTTT. Translated, it gives CASRRGVDTQYF.

By sample share, this clonotype is medium-sized (0.01 to 0.1%). The chain carries TRBV28 and TRBJ2-3; 10 bases agree with TRBD2. The trim removed 4 bases at V and 5 bases at J, leaving 9 bases unmatched. In germline, CDR1 is MDHEN, CDR2 SYDVKM. There are 16 residues in the CDR3. CDR3 DNA sequence: TGTGCCAGCAGTTCACTACTAGCGGGAAACTTAGATACGCAGTATTTT. This codes for CASSSLLAGNLDTQYF.

The genes are TRBV7-8 and TRBJ1-6; TRBD1 is a possible D gene (5 bases). The V end lost 1 base, the J end lost 7 bases, and 17 bases lay between the germline ends. Looked up from germline, CDR1 is SGHVS and CDR2 is FQNEAQ. The CDR3 runs to 17 residues. CDR3 bases: TGTGCCAGCAGCTTAGGATATACGGGACGAAAAAATTCACCCCTCCACTTT. Translated, it gives CASSLGYTGRKNSPLHF. Full variable domain (rest looked up from reference TRBV7-8 and TRBJ1-6): GAGVSQSPRYKVAKRGQDVALRCDPISGHVSLFWYQQALGQGPEFLTYFQNEAQLDKSGLPSDRFFAERPEGSVSTLKIQRTQQEDSAVYLCASSLGYTGRKNSPLHFGNGTRLTVT.

J is TRBJ2-7 and V is TRBV10-2; the D call may be TRBD1 or TRBD2 (5 bases each). Germline-derived CDR1 and CDR2 are WSHSY and SAAADI. V shed 8 bases and J shed 6 bases, with 14 bases lying between them. The CDR3 length is 12 residues. This chain's CDR3 is CASGAGASEQYF. The CDR3 region has the DNA TGCGCCAGCGGGGCCGGGGCGAGCGAGCAGTACTTC.